These 27 T cell receptor beta chains were all obtained from the same sample, sequenced in a study of T cell responses to AZD1222 COVID-19 vaccine. The assay was immunoSEQ multiplex PCR, and TCRdb's table has in-frame clones only and misses some. The sample lists about 120,000 clones; about 87% were seen once. The sample here was peripheral blood, taken on day 0 of AZD1222 vaccination. The receptors originated from an adult in good health.

The V gene is TRBV6-1, the J gene TRBJ2-7, with D perhaps matching TRBD2 (5 bases). Trimming took 2 bases from V and 7 from J, leaving 15 bases between them. From germline, CDR1 is MNHNS and CDR2 SASEGT. This CDR3 is built from 14 residues. The CDR3: CASSEPGGPREQYF. In nucleotides, the CDR3 is TGTGCCAGCAGTGAACCGGGCGGGCCCAGGGAGCAGTACTTC.

This clone was recorded a few times. The rearrangement joins TRBV7-2 to TRBJ1-2; the match to TRBD1 covers 7 bases. Germline V gives CDR1 SGHTA, CDR2 FQGNSA. After removal of 5 bases from V and 2 bases from J, the junction contained 8 bases not matched to a gene. The CDR3 has 15 residues. Here the CDR3 DNA reads TGTGCCAGCAGCGTTTCCGGGACAGAGAACTATGGCTACACCTTC. Translation: CASSVSGTENYGYTF.

The V call is TRBV12-5, the J call TRBJ1-5; TRBD1 might be the D (6 bases). The CDR3 covers 16 residues. V gave up 10 bases and J gave up 2 bases, with 21 bases separating them. Germline V gene sequence: CDR1 LGHNT, CDR2 FRNRAP. This CDR3 reads CATSPRGGARNQPQHF. DNA of the CDR3: TGTGCTACCTCCCCTAGAGGGGGGGCCCGCAATCAGCCCCAGCATTTT.

The chain is built from TRBV12-5 and TRBJ1-5; D not resolved. The CDR3 runs to 13 residues. The ends were cut back, 6 bases at V and 6 bases at J, with 12 bases in the middle. The V gene's germline CDR1 is LGHNT and CDR2 FRNRAP. DNA of the CDR3: TGTGCTAGTGGCCAACTAGAGGTTCAGCCCCAGCATTTT. Protein product: CASGQLEVQPQHF.

The V gene is TRBV28, the J gene TRBJ2-1; D may be TRBD2 (5 bases). V dropped 7 bases and J dropped 6 bases, with 7 bases sitting between them. The CDR3 is made up of 11 amino acids. Germline values: CDR1 MDHEN, CDR2 SYDVKM. The CDR3 bases are TGTGCCAGCAATGAGGGCAATGAGCAGTTCTTC. Protein: CASNEGNEQFF. The full variable domain, with the rest looked up from reference TRBV28 and TRBJ2-1, is DVKVTQSSRYLVKRTGEKVFLECVQDMDHENMFWYRQDPGLGLRLIYFSYDVKMKEKGDIPEGYSVSREKKERFSLILESASTNQTSMYLCASNEGNEQFFGPGTRLTVL.

The chain carries TRBV7-9 and TRBJ2-7, with D tentatively TRBD2 (6 bases). Germline V CDR1 and CDR2: SEHNR, FQNEAQ (reference sequence). Trimming stripped 5 bases from V and 4 bases from J, with 12 bases between. The CDR3 length is 13 residues. The CDR3 spells CASSRDSKYEQYF. CDR3 nucleotides: TGTGCCAGCAGCCGGGACTCGAAGTACGAGCAGTACTTC.

For the CDR3, the DNA is TGTGCCAGCTCACCGGGACAAACCTACGAGCAGTACTTC. Its protein product is CASSPGQTYEQYF. J is TRBJ2-7 and V is TRBV18; tentatively, D is TRBD1 (6 bases). Trimming removed 3 bases from V and 2 bases from J, with 8 bases in between. CDR1 and CDR2 (germline): KGHSH, LQKENI. CDR3 length: 13 amino acids.

This clone occurred once. The V call is TRBV11-2, the J call TRBJ2-7, with D uncertain. Trimming took off 6 bases at V and 1 base at J, with 4 bases between the two ends. Germline CDR1 and CDR2: SGHAT and FQNNGV. The CDR3 length is 11 residues. The CDR3 protein is CASRVSYEQYF. The CDR3, as DNA: TGTGCCAGCAGAGTATCCTACGAGCAGTACTTC.

This clone was picked up one time. This chain uses TRBV6-5 with TRBJ1-5, with D unresolved. Germline V lookup: CDR1 MNHEY, CDR2 SVGAGI. Trimming shortened V by 7 bases and J by 4 bases, and 11 bases separated the two germline ends. The CDR3 totals 13 residues. The CDR3: CASTQDLNQPQHF. CDR3 nucleotide sequence: TGTGCCAGCACCCAGGATCTTAATCAGCCCCAGCATTTT.

This chain joins TRBV18 and TRBJ2-1, with TRBD2 matching 10 bases. This CDR3 spans 17 amino acids. Unmatched junction bases numbered 6, after V lost 0 bases and J lost 4 bases. Per germline, CDR1 KGHSH and CDR2 LQKENI. The CDR3 region has the DNA TGTGCCAGCTCACCACCGGGCGGGACTAGCGTTTACAATGAGCAGTTCTTC. Translated, it gives CASSPPGGTSVYNEQFF.

The CDR3 is CASSPRTGTNTEAFF. The CDR3 DNA follows: TGTGCCAGCTCACCACGGACAGGGACGAACACTGAAGCTTTCTTT. The chain recombines TRBV18 with TRBJ1-1; TRBD1 agrees at 8 bases. Trimming removed 1 base from V and 1 base from J; junction bases left unmatched: 2. This CDR3 has 15 amino acids. Germline CDR1 KGHSH, CDR2 LQKENI.

The chain carries TRBV7-9 and TRBJ1-2; 10 bases line up with TRBD1. Germline V lookup: CDR1 SEHNR, CDR2 FQNEAQ (reference sequence). V dropped 1 base and J dropped 7; count of bases not matched to a gene: 6. The CDR3 length is 15 residues. The CDR3 protein is CASSLGDRGPLGYTF. In DNA, the CDR3 is TGTGCCAGCAGCTTAGGGGACAGGGGCCCGCTTGGCTACACCTTC.

The CDR3 region is CASSQDWGGGVGNQPQHF. As DNA, the CDR3 is TGTGCCAGCAGCCAAGATTGGGGAGGGGGCGTTGGCAATCAGCCCCAGCATTTT. The chain joins TRBV3-1 (or the pseudogene TRBV3-2) to TRBJ1-5; 7 bases agree with TRBD1. Trimming at V came to 0 bases and at J to 2 bases, leaving 10 bases not matched to a gene. This CDR3 has 18 residues. CDR1 and CDR2 (germline): LGHDT, YNNKEL (reference sequence).

This clone showed up just once. The genes are TRBV7-2 and TRBJ2-7; a weak D match, TRBD2 (5 bases). Germline CDR1 is SGHTA and CDR2 is FQGNSA. V lost 1 base and J lost 7, with 23 bases in between. The CDR3 runs to 17 residues. DNA for the CDR3: TGTGCCAGCAGCTTAGAGGGTTGGCGGGCCTCTACGGGGGAGCAGTACTTC. Amino acid sequence: CASSLEGWRASTGEQYF.

The V call is TRBV21-1, the J call TRBJ2-3; TRBD2, the table's D call, was not compared with the DNA. TRBV21-1 is termed a pseudogene. The CDR3 runs to 15 residues. This CDR3 is CASSKAQRSADTQYF. The CDR3 region has the DNA TGTGCCAGCAGCAAAGCGCAAAGGAGCGCAGATACGCAGTATTTT.

The gene calls are TRBV30 and TRBJ2-7, with 7 bases identical to TRBD1. From germline, CDR1 is GTSNPN and CDR2 SVGIG (reference sequence). This CDR3 has 15 amino acids. Trimming removed 5 bases from V and 3 bases from J; junction bases left unmatched: 13. In nucleotides, the CDR3 is TGTGCCTGGTCCAACCGGGACAGTAAGAGCTACGAGCAGTACTTC. Its protein product is CAWSNRDSKSYEQYF.

This clone was seen a handful of times. The chain is built from TRBV29-1 and TRBJ1-1; D gene unclear. Per the germline V gene, CDR1 is SQVTM and CDR2 is ANQGSEA. V was trimmed by 6 bases and J by 0 bases, leaving 11 bases between them. This CDR3 has 13 amino acids. The CDR3 DNA reads as TGCAGCGTGGACGGACGGGTGAACACTGAAGCTTTCTTT. Protein product: CSVDGRVNTEAFF.

This rearrangement joins TRBV5-6 to TRBJ2-2, with 9 bases that match TRBD1. Trimming removed 0 bases from V and 3 bases from J; junction bases left unmatched: 0. Germline V gene data show CDR1 as SGHDT and CDR2 as YYEEEE. The CDR3 extends over 15 amino acids. The CDR3 region has the DNA TGTGCCAGCAGCTTGGGGGACAGGGACACCGGGGAGCTGTTTTTT. It specifies CASSLGDRDTGELFF.

The chain links TRBV6-5 to TRBJ2-2; maybe TRBD2 (5 bases). This CDR3 comprises 15 residues. Per the germline V gene, CDR1 is MNHEY and CDR2 is SVGAGI. Trimming cost V 0 bases and J 7 bases, with 12 bases left between them. CDR3 sequence: CASSYSSPGNGELFF. The CDR3 DNA follows: TGTGCCAGCAGTTACTCATCCCCGGGAAACGGGGAGCTGTTTTTT.

The CDR3 sequence: CSVDKRAAQETQYF. CDR3 DNA sequence: TGCAGCGTTGATAAGCGCGCCGCGCAAGAGACCCAGTACTTC. The chain links TRBV29-1 to TRBJ2-5, with unresolved D. Germline CDR1 is SQVTM and CDR2 is ANQGSEA. This CDR3 region has 14 residues. V was cut by 3 bases and J by 2 bases, with 13 bases left in between. The full variable domain, its missing parts supplied by reference TRBV29-1 and TRBJ2-5, is SAVISQKPSRDICQRGTSLTIQCQVDSQVTMMFWYRQQPGQSLTLIATANQGSEATYESGFVIDKFPISRPNLTFSTLTVSNMSPEDSSIYLCSVDKRAAQETQYFGPGTRLLVL.

This chain uses TRBV6-5 with TRBJ1-5, with D possibly TRBD1 on 6 matching bases. This CDR3 region has 14 residues. Germline assignment: CDR1 MNHEY and CDR2 SVGAGI. The V gene lost 5 bases and the J gene lost 4 bases, with 12 bases spanning the gap. The CDR3 spells CASSPLDRNQPQHF. The CDR3 bases are TGTGCCAGCAGTCCCCTGGACAGAAATCAGCCCCAGCATTTT.

On this clone itself: Other DNA sequences in the same sample also yield this CDR3. The V gene is TRBV11-2, the J gene TRBJ1-2, with a possible D match to TRBD1 (6 bases). The germline V gene has CDR1 SGHAT and CDR2 FQNNGV. CDR3 size: 13 residues. Trimming took off 5 bases at V and 2 bases at J, with 9 bases between the two ends. CDR3 amino acids: CASSPDRNYGYTF. In nucleotides, the CDR3 is TGTGCCAGCAGCCCAGACAGGAACTATGGCTACACCTTC.

This clone is medium-sized in the sample. The V call is TRBV2, the J call TRBJ2-7, with TRBD1 identical over 8 bases. V gave up 6 bases and J gave up 2 bases; unmatched junction bases: 9. The CDR3 is 15 residues long. From germline, CDR1 is SNHLY and CDR2 FYNNEI. CDR3 in DNA: TGTGCCAGCAGAGGGACAGGCGTTGGAGCCTACGAGCAGTACTTC. This translates into CASRGTGVGAYEQYF.

V and J are TRBV10-3 and TRBJ2-1; 16 bases align to TRBD2. Germline CDR1 reads ENHRY; CDR2 reads SYGVKD. After removal of 2 bases from V and 2 bases from J, the junction contained 3 bases not matched to a gene. The CDR3 totals 18 residues. CDR3: CAISEPGLAGGPYNEQFF. The CDR3 coding sequence is TGTGCCATCAGTGAGCCGGGACTAGCGGGGGGGCCCTACAATGAGCAGTTCTTC.

The genes are TRBV6-5 and TRBJ1-5; perhaps TRBD1 as D (6 bases). With 6 bases removed from V and 0 bases from J, the gap between germline ends came to 12 bases. Per the germline V gene, CDR1 is MNHEY and CDR2 is SVGAGI. The CDR3 contains 15 residues. CDR3 sequence reads: CASRVSGDSNQPQHF. CDR3 DNA sequence: TGTGCCAGCAGGGTCTCAGGGGATAGCAATCAGCCCCAGCATTTT.

The chain employs TRBV5-1 and TRBJ2-3; 12 nucleotides align to TRBD2. J gave up 3 bases and V 0 bases, and 5 bases lay outside the gene matches. This CDR3 is 17 amino acids long. CDR1 is SGHRS and CDR2 is YFSETQ in the germline V gene. CDR3 sequence reads: CASSLGRTSGITDTQYF. The CDR3 DNA reads TGCGCCAGCAGCTTGGGACGGACTAGCGGGATTACAGATACGCAGTATTTT.

This clone was recorded once. The chain combines TRBV6-1 with TRBJ2-2, with 15 bases fitting TRBD2. From germline, CDR1 is MNHNS and CDR2 SASEGT. This CDR3 comprises 19 residues. The ends lost 4 bases at V and 1 base at J; junction bases unmatched: 7. DNA of the CDR3: TGTGCCAGCAGTGCGCGGGGGGGACTAGCGGGAGGGAACACCGGGGAGCTGTTTTTT. As protein: CASSARGGLAGGNTGELFF.